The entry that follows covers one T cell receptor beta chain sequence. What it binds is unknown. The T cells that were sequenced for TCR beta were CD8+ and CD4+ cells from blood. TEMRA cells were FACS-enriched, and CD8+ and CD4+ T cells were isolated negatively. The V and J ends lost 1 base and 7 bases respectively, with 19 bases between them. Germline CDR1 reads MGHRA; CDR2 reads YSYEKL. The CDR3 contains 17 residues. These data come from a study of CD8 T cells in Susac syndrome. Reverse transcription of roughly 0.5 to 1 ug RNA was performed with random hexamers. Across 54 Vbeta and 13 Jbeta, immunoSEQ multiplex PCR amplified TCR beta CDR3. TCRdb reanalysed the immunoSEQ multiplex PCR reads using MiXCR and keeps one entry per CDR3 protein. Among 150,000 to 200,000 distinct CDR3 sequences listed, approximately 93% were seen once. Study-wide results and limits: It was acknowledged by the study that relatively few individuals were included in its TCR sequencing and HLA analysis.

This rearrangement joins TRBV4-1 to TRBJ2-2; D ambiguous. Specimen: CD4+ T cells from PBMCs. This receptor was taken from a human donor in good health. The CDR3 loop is CASSQVVLIGPGGELFF. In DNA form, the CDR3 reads TGCGCCAGCAGCCAAGTTGTGTTAATAGGGCCTGGCGGGGAGCTGTTTTTT.